The 21 T cell receptor beta chains below were found in one sample sequenced in a study of blood T cells in healthy people across ages. With a J-beta primer mix and a sample-barcoded 5' primer, a second PCR ran about 7 to 12 cycles. TCRdb recomputed calls from the 5' RACE reads with MiXCR, one row per CDR3 protein. The table has around 780,000 distinct CDR3 sequences, about 26% seen once; the top ten hold 3%. These data were also reused for a study on T cells of mothers and their children.

Sequencing was done on a sample of blood. The receptors shown here come from a boy aged 5-17 years in good health.

The chain couples TRBV6-1 to TRBJ1-6; D possibly corresponds to TRBD1 (6 bases). Trimming took 6 bases from V and 7 from J, leaving 22 bases between them. Germline V gene lookup returns CDR1 MNHNS and CDR2 SASEGT. This CDR3 spans 17 amino acids. This CDR3 is CASRAPGRGPENSPLHF. CDR3 coding DNA: TGTGCCAGCAGGGCCCCGGGCCGGGGGCCGGAGAATTCACCCCTCCACTTT.

The V call is TRBV7-9, the J call TRBJ2-2; D is undetermined. Trimming shortened V by 3 bases and J by 5 bases, and 16 bases separated the two germline ends. This CDR3 contains 16 residues. CDR1 is SEHNR, CDR2 FQNEAQ, per germline (reference sequence). The CDR3: CASSFEPHMGTGELFF. The CDR3 DNA follows: TGTGCCAGCAGCTTCGAACCTCACATGGGGACCGGGGAGCTGTTTTTT.

This clonotype appeared many times. The chain is built from TRBV10-2 and TRBJ2-7; unclear D gene. V was trimmed by 8 bases and J by 2 bases, leaving 10 bases between them. The CDR3 is 12 amino acids. Germline CDR1 is WSHSY and CDR2 is SAAADI. CDR3 protein: CASVDRAYEQYF. The CDR3 nucleotides are TGCGCCAGCGTCGACCGGGCCTACGAGCAGTACTTC.

This clonotype was observed a handful of times. V is TRBV7-3 and J is TRBJ1-1; perhaps TRBD1 as D (6 bases). Germline V gene sequence: CDR1 SGHTA, CDR2 FQGTGA. This CDR3 is 17 amino acids long. With 5 bases removed from V and 3 bases from J, the gap between germline ends came to 22 bases. The CDR3 protein is CASSPGGRREWDTEAFF. The DNA of the CDR3 is TGTGCCAGCAGCCCCGGGGGGCGGAGGGAATGGGACACTGAAGCTTTCTTT.

The chain recombines TRBV28 with TRBJ1-6; D not certain. The CDR3 runs to 13 residues. Germline values: CDR1 MDHEN, CDR2 SYDVKM. Between the trimmed V and J ends, which lost 10 bases and 7 bases, there was a span of 14 bases. The CDR3 is CATTDPGNSPLHF. As DNA, the CDR3 is TGTGCCACCACCGACCCCGGGAATTCACCCCTCCACTTT.

This clonotype was seen a single time. One junction end disagrees with the germline gene, perhaps due to a read error. This chain links TRBV25-1 with TRBJ2-5; 11 bases match TRBD1. Looked up from germline, CDR1 is MGHDK and CDR2 is SYGVNS. The CDR3 length is 14 residues. Here the CDR3 DNA reads TGTGCCAGCAGTGCTCCGGGACAGGGGGAGACCCAGCACTTC. It translates to CASSAPGQGETQHF. Complete variable domain (other parts from reference TRBV25-1 and TRBJ2-5): EADIYQTPRYLVIGTGKKITLECSQTMGHDKMYWYQQDPGMELHLIHYSYGVNSTEKGDLSSESTVSRIRTEHFPLTLESARPSHTSQYLCASSAPGQGETQHFGPGTRLLVL.

In this sample, this clonotype turned up a few times. J is TRBJ1-5 and V is TRBV28, with 7 bases matching TRBD1. This CDR3 region has 15 residues. J was trimmed by 4 bases and V by 6 bases; bases with no gene match: 9. CDR1 MDHEN and CDR2 SYDVKM come from the germline V gene. As DNA, the CDR3 is TGTGCCAGCAGACCCAACAGGGGACCTAATCAGCCCCAGCATTTT. This gives the protein CASRPNRGPNQPQHF.

This sequence joins TRBV24-1 and TRBJ2-1; 7 bases fit TRBD1. The V gene end was trimmed by 2 bases and the J gene end by 1 base; junction bases not matched to a gene: 4. The CDR3 spans 16 residues. Germline CDR1 reads KGHDR; CDR2 reads SFDVKD. The chain's CDR3 is CATSDYRDRSYNEQFF. CDR3 sequence (DNA): TGTGCCACCAGTGATTACCGGGACAGATCCTACAATGAGCAGTTCTTC.

This chain joins TRBV12-3 or TRBV12-4 and TRBJ1-6; D gene uncertain. Deletions cut 6 bases from V and 0 bases from J, with 12 bases between. The CDR3 is 16 residues long. CDR3 region: CASSPTGSSYNSPLHF. The DNA for the CDR3 is TGTGCCAGCAGCCCGACTGGGAGCTCCTATAATTCACCCCTCCACTTT.

This rearrangement joins TRBV7-9 to TRBJ1-6; a possible D gene is TRBD1 (6 bases). The CDR3 loop spans 15 amino acids. V lost 5 bases and J lost 4, with 12 bases in between. CDR1 SEHNR and CDR2 FQNEAQ come from the germline V gene (reference sequence). CDR3 region: CASSNGQMYNSPLHF. CDR3 DNA: TGTGCCAGCAGCAATGGACAGATGTATAATTCACCCCTCCACTTT.

This clonotype turned up a few times. This rearrangement joins TRBV29-1 to TRBJ1-4, with a possible D match to TRBD1 (5 bases). The CDR3 runs 14 residues. Germline assignment: CDR1 SQVTM and CDR2 ANQGSEA. Deletions cut 0 bases from V and 8 bases from J, with 13 bases between. The CDR3: CSVEDPGTREKLFF. CDR3 coding DNA: TGCAGCGTTGAAGATCCTGGGACCCGGGAAAAACTGTTTTTT.

This clonotype was counted a few times. V usage is TRBV20-1 and J usage is TRBJ2-1; 8 bases align to TRBD2. The V and J ends lost 6 bases and 12 bases, in that order; junction bases with no gene match: 10. Germline V gene sequence: CDR1 DFQATT, CDR2 SNEGSKA (reference sequence). This CDR3 region has 12 residues. CDR3 loop: CSARGLAQRQFF. The CDR3, as DNA: TGCAGTGCGCGAGGACTAGCTCAACGGCAGTTCTTC.

This chain connects TRBV5-1 to TRBJ1-1, with unresolved D. Trimming stripped 1 base from V and 1 base from J, with 11 bases between. The germline gives CDR1 SGHRS, CDR2 YFSETQ. This CDR3 region has 15 residues. CDR3 protein: CASSLSWEKNTEAFF. CDR3 in DNA: TGCGCCAGCAGCTTGAGCTGGGAAAAGAACACTGAAGCTTTCTTT. Based on the CDR3 plus reference TRBV5-1 and TRBJ1-1, the full variable domain is KAGVTQTPRYLIKTRGQQVTLSCSPISGHRSVSWYQQTPGQGLQFLFEYFSETQRNKGNFPGRFSGRQFSNSRSEMNVSTLELGDSALYLCASSLSWEKNTEAFFGQGTRLTVV.

The genes are TRBV20-1 and TRBJ1-6, with D possibly matching TRBD1 (6 bases). V shed 5 bases and J shed 0 bases, with 11 bases lying between them. CDR1 DFQATT and CDR2 SNEGSKA come from the germline V gene (reference sequence). CDR3 length: 15 residues. The CDR3 coding sequence is TGCAGTGCTCATACAGGGAGCTCCTATAATTCACCCCTCCACTTT. This gives the protein CSAHTGSSYNSPLHF.

This clonotype was observed a handful of times. This rearrangement joins TRBV12-3 or TRBV12-4 to TRBJ1-2, with D possibly matching TRBD1 (6 bases). V lost 3 bases, J lost 8 bases, and 10 bases lay in between. The CDR3 runs 12 residues. The DNA for the CDR3 is TGTGCCAGCAGTTTTCTACAGGGAGGCTACACCTTC. Translated: CASSFLQGGYTF.

This clonotype was picked up many times. This chain links TRBV29-1 with TRBJ1-1, with D perhaps TRBD1 (6 bases). CDR1 and CDR2 (germline): SQVTM, ANQGSEA. V was shortened by 2 bases and J by 5 bases, with 12 bases between the two germline ends. The CDR3 covers 13 residues. This chain's CDR3 is CSVEKNRETEAFF. As DNA, the CDR3 is TGCAGCGTTGAAAAGAACAGGGAGACTGAAGCTTTCTTT.

V and J are TRBV25-1 and TRBJ2-5; 9 positions match TRBD1. Losses at the gene ends were 5 bases for V and 11 bases for J; bases not matched to a gene: 21. This CDR3 is built from 17 residues. Per germline, CDR1 MGHDK and CDR2 SYGVNS. The CDR3 reads CASSQTSTGTGTLEQYF. Here the CDR3 DNA reads TGTGCCAGCAGTCAAACGAGCACCGGGACAGGGACGTTGGAGCAGTACTTC.

The chain employs TRBV5-1 and TRBJ1-4; no definite D call. Germline V gene sequence: CDR1 SGHRS, CDR2 YFSETQ. V was trimmed by 4 bases and J by 3 bases, leaving 13 bases between them. CDR3 length: 15 residues. CDR3 bases: TGCGCCAGCAGCCCGGTGGAGGGCCCTAATGAAAAACTGTTTTTT. It specifies CASSPVEGPNEKLFF.

The chain is built from TRBV12-3 or TRBV12-4 and TRBJ1-1; no firm D call. CDR3 length equals 13 residues. V was cut by 1 base and J by 2 bases, with 5 bases left in between. The CDR3 is CASSLGHNTEAFF. The CDR3 nucleotides are TGTGCCAGCAGTTTAGGACACAACACTGAAGCTTTCTTT.

This clonotype has a handful of counts. J is TRBJ2-7 and V is TRBV6-5, with TRBD2 as a possible D gene (7 bases). CDR1 and CDR2 from the germline V gene are MNHEY and SVGAGI. The CDR3 loop spans 13 amino acids. V dropped 8 bases and J dropped 2 bases, with 13 bases sitting between them. In nucleotides, the CDR3 is TGTGCCAGCGGGGGGGCAAACGCCTACGAGCAGTACTTC. It codes for CASGGANAYEQYF.

This clonotype was counted between two and nine times. V is TRBV6-5 and J is TRBJ1-3; TRBD1 might be the D (6 bases). CDR3 length: 14 residues. V shed 6 bases and J shed 4 bases, with 13 bases lying between them. Per germline, CDR1 MNHEY and CDR2 SVGAGI. The CDR3 DNA sequence: TGTGCCAGCAGCAGAACAGGGATAGGAAACACCATATATTTT. Its protein is CASSRTGIGNTIYF.